This TCR beta chain is drawn from a study of shared clonotypes between healthy human individuals. Regarding the study as a whole: Naive subsets generally exceeded memory subsets in estimated richness. Around 5% of naive CD4 clonotypes were common to several donors.

Libraries were prepared by immunoSEQ multiplex PCR; TCRdb keeps only in-frame clonotypes and omits some of them. Of approximately 1,000,000 clones in the sample, around three quarters were seen once. On this clone: Its antigen is currently unknown.

In germline, CDR1 is SGHRS, CDR2 YFSETQ. The CDR3 totals 16 residues. The V gene lost 1 base and the J gene lost 7 bases, with 20 bases spanning the gap. What was sequenced was memory CD4+ T cells from PBMCs. Specified subset: CD45RA-negative fraction. This sequence originates from a man aged 18 to 30 in good health. Some clones in this sample may be carry-over from other donors' samples. J is TRBJ2-5 and V is TRBV5-1, with D uncertain. CDR3: CASSLYRRFPCVTQYF. CDR3 nucleotides: TGCGCCAGCAGCTTGTACCGTAGGTTTCCGTGCGTGACCCAGTACTTC.